These T cell receptor beta chains were read from a single sample in a study of monozygotic twins with inflammatory bowel disease. Reprocessing the 5' RACE reads, TCRdb reports a single entry for every CDR3 protein and omits DNA. The sample shows 150,000 to 200,000 distinct CDR3 sequences, and approximately 2.4% sits with its ten largest clones. Specimen: blood. The origin of the receptors is a human donor with ulcerative colitis or Crohn's disease, or a healthy co-twin of an affected twin (not recorded which). The CDR3 runs from the conserved cysteine through the conserved F or W.

V	J	length	CDR3
TRBV9	TRBJ2-1	15	CASSIAEGSYNEQFF
TRBV27	TRBJ1-1	15	CASSRPGQPNTEAFF
TRBV5-4	TRBJ2-3	15	CASSYQGAGTDTQYF
TRBV20-1	TRBJ1-1	13	CSATQDPNTEAFF
TRBV18	TRBJ1-1	15	CASSLLQGVGTEAFF
TRBV30	TRBJ2-1	12	CAWNGLYNEQFF
TRBV4-3	TRBJ2-7	17	CASSQGSGTSASYEQYF
TRBV28	TRBJ1-3	14	CASRGTGIGNTIYF
TRBV12-3/TRBV12-4	TRBJ2-5	14	CASSLAGGLETQYF
TRBV7-2	TRBJ1-2	12	CASSATSYGYTF
TRBV5-1	TRBJ1-2	13	CASSDQGFYGYTF
TRBV12-5	TRBJ2-7	15	CASGEAGRSSYEQYF
TRBV20-1	TRBJ2-7	13	CSAPSLAPGEQYF
TRBV18	TRBJ1-6	14	CASSPGTSNSPLHF
TRBV25-1	TRBJ2-2	14	CASSDRVNTGELFF
TRBV12-3/TRBV12-4	TRBJ2-3	14	CASSLLEKGDTQYF
TRBV28	TRBJ2-5	15	CASRPAGNSQETQYF
TRBV20-1	TRBJ1-5	17	CSARDPWTVNSNQPQHF
TRBV27	TRBJ2-5	18	CASSLEGTSGGLQETQYF
TRBV7-9	TRBJ2-5	16	CASSLSELGISETQYF
TRBV12-3/TRBV12-4	TRBJ1-2	14	CASSRVAGNYGYTF
TRBV2	TRBJ2-3	13	CASSGSGTDTQYF
TRBV2	TRBJ2-4	15	CASQMETVAKNIQYF
TRBV6-6	TRBJ1-5	16	CASSLTGQGGRQPQHF
TRBV12-3/TRBV12-4	TRBJ1-2	14	CASSWGGYNYGYTF
TRBV5-1	TRBJ2-6	16	CASSLVRASGANVLTF
TRBV20-1	TRBJ2-3	16	CSARDFREGGTDTQYF
TRBV20-1	TRBJ2-3	13	CSARRGGTDTQYF
TRBV27	TRBJ2-1	15	CASSPSDSSYNEQFF
TRBV12-3/TRBV12-4	TRBJ2-7	14	CASSLGGGYGEQYF
TRBV10-3	TRBJ1-5	15	CAISPGPNNPRPQHF
TRBV7-9	TRBJ1-1	14	CASSLEGSATEAFF
TRBV20-1	TRBJ1-1	11	CSALINTEAFF
TRBV5-1	TRBJ2-5	16	CASSLFFSGGQETQYF
TRBV6-6	TRBJ1-1	14	CASSYGGRGTEAFF
TRBV10-2	TRBJ2-2	11	CASMGTGKLFF
TRBV6-1	TRBJ1-4	16	CASSDRGTGRNEKLFF
TRBV2	TRBJ2-5	16	CASTSFGSGLSETQYF
TRBV6-2/TRBV6-3	TRBJ2-7	13	CASSPDGAHEQYF
TRBV7-2	TRBJ2-7	15	CASSIRILSSYEQYF
TRBV7-2	TRBJ1-5	17	CASSLGGGTLSNQPQHF
TRBV18	TRBJ2-7	15	CASSSTPSGGNEQYF
TRBV9	TRBJ1-5	16	CASSVGAGAPNQPQHF
TRBV20-1	TRBJ2-1	12	CSARVPVGGQFF
TRBV28	TRBJ2-3	14	CASSLSSPARAQYF